This T cell receptor beta chain was captured in a study of T cell responses to AZD1222 COVID-19 vaccine. The CDR3 covers 19 residues. Trimming cost V 1 base and J 2 bases, with 23 bases left between them. Germline CDR1 is MNHEY and CDR2 is SMNVEV (reference sequence). Produced via immunoSEQ multiplex PCR; TCRdb's table is partial and in-frame only. This table holds 100,000 to 150,000 clones, around 84% found once. Comment on this clone: The antigen remains undetermined.

Study results and caveats: Vaccine-related CD4 TCRs covered spike, predominating at 160-218 and 743-854. Just a handful of AZD1222 recipients were seropositive at baseline. Donors were largely white British and mainly female; clonal diversity was possibly underestimated. Repertoires were collected only later (after the peak T cell response had occurred).

The receptor was isolated from an adult in good health. The chain employs TRBV27 and TRBJ1-2; maybe TRBD1 (6 bases). The sample was peripheral blood, taken on day 0 of AZD1222 vaccination. The CDR3, as DNA: TGTGCCAGCAGTTTATGGGCGATGGGCAGGGGCTCTGAGAACTATGGCTACACCTTC. Residues: CASSLWAMGRGSENYGYTF.